This is a list of T cell receptor beta chains from one sample in a study of blood T cell repertoires in COVID-19. The assay was immunoSEQ multiplex PCR, and TCRdb's table has in-frame clones only and misses some. The sample has 55,000 to 65,000 clones, around 79% seen once; the top ten hold 3.5%. The specimen was peripheral blood. Receptor source: a man aged 55 to 70 with acute or convalescent COVID-19. CDR3s include the opening cysteine and the closing phenylalanine or tryptophan. Fields, in order: D gene, J gene, clone size, V gene, CDR3 DNA, CDR3 protein. D genes are given only for firm matches. Clone size is not always given. Where it is, it says once, few, many or a class for expanded clones.

D gene: NA; J gene: TRBJ2-3; clone size: once; V gene: TRBV5-1; CDR3 DNA: TGCGCCAGCAGCTTGGTCCCTAGACCCGTTAGCACAGATACGCAGTATTTT; CDR3 protein: CASSLVPRPVSTDTQYF
D gene: NA; J gene: TRBJ1-5; clone size: NA; V gene: TRBV28; CDR3 DNA: TGTGCCAGCAGGTTACTACAGGACCGGCCCCAGCATTTT; CDR3 protein: CASRLLQDRPQHF
D gene: NA; J gene: TRBJ1-6; clone size: once; V gene: TRBV28; CDR3 DNA: TGTGCCAGCAGTTTAATTTATGCGGTTCTAACCCTCCACTTT; CDR3 protein: CASSLIYAVLTLHF
D gene: TRBD1; J gene: TRBJ1-2; clone size: NA; V gene: TRBV2; CDR3 DNA: TGTGCCAGCTACGAAACAGGGGACTATGGCTACACCTTC; CDR3 protein: CASYETGDYGYTF
D gene: TRBD2; J gene: TRBJ2-1; clone size: NA; V gene: TRBV6-5; CDR3 DNA: TGTGCCAGTCGACTAGCGGGAACCAATGAGCAGTTCTTC; CDR3 protein: CASRLAGTNEQFF
D gene: TRBD2; J gene: TRBJ2-7; clone size: few; V gene: TRBV7-8; CDR3 DNA: TGTGCCAGCAGCTTAATAGCGGGAGTAGGCGAGCAGTACTTC; CDR3 protein: CASSLIAGVGEQYF
D gene: NA; J gene: TRBJ2-1; clone size: NA; V gene: TRBV5-1; CDR3 DNA: TGCGCCAGCAGCGAACAGGGTTACAATGAGCAGTTCTTC; CDR3 protein: CASSEQGYNEQFF
D gene: TRBD2; J gene: TRBJ2-1; clone size: NA; V gene: TRBV5-5; CDR3 DNA: TGTGCCAGCAGCTTGGGGACTAGCGGTTACAATGAGCAGTTCTTC; CDR3 protein: CASSLGTSGYNEQFF
D gene: NA; J gene: TRBJ2-1; clone size: NA; V gene: TRBV19; CDR3 DNA: TGTGCCAGTAGTTACAGCAGCTCCTACAATGAGCAGTTCTTC; CDR3 protein: CASSYSSSYNEQFF
D gene: NA; J gene: TRBJ1-5; clone size: NA; V gene: TRBV12-3/TRBV12-4; CDR3 DNA: TGTGCCAGCAGTTTTTCAGGGAATCAGCCCCAGCATTTT; CDR3 protein: CASSFSGNQPQHF
D gene: NA; J gene: TRBJ2-3; clone size: NA; V gene: TRBV5-1; CDR3 DNA: TGCGCCAGCAGCTTGGCGTCAGATACGCAGTATTTT; CDR3 protein: CASSLASDTQYF
D gene: TRBD1; J gene: TRBJ2-3; clone size: NA; V gene: TRBV11-3; CDR3 DNA: TGTGCCAGCAGCTTAGAACAGGGGAAAGTTGTATCGCAGTATTTT; CDR3 protein: CASSLEQGKVVSQYF
D gene: TRBD1; J gene: TRBJ1-3; clone size: NA; V gene: TRBV19; CDR3 DNA: TGTGCCAGTTACAGGGGGTCTGGAAACACCATATATTTT; CDR3 protein: CASYRGSGNTIYF
D gene: TRBD1; J gene: TRBJ2-2; clone size: few; V gene: TRBV7-9; CDR3 DNA: TGTGCCAGCAGACTGGACAGGGCATCCCCCACCGGGGAGCTGTTTTTT; CDR3 protein: CASRLDRASPTGELFF
D gene: NA; J gene: TRBJ1-1; clone size: NA; V gene: TRBV11-2; CDR3 DNA: TGTGCCAGCAGCCCCTGGGGGGGTTCGGACACTGAAGCTTTCTTT; CDR3 protein: CASSPWGGSDTEAFF
D gene: TRBD1; J gene: TRBJ1-6; clone size: NA; V gene: TRBV4-1; CDR3 DNA: TGCGCCAGCAGCCAAGGCGACAGGGTTAATTCACCCCTCCACTTT; CDR3 protein: CASSQGDRVNSPLHF